This T cell receptor beta chain is from a study of OX40 agonist ivuxolimab in advanced cancers. In germline, CDR1 is MNHNY, CDR2 SVGAGI (reference sequence). V was pared by 2 bases and J by 11 bases, with 5 bases of the junction left unmatched. The CDR3 covers 13 residues. Sequencing used immunoSEQ multiplex PCR; TCRdb keeps in-frame clones, though not all of them. The table has fewer than 50,000 clones, around 82% seen once. The origin of this receptor is an adult with an advanced solid tumor such as melanoma, head and neck, liver or kidney cancer. The sample consisted of CD4+ or CD8+ T cells sorted from blood, taken in a trial of the OX40 agonist ivuxolimab. The V gene is TRBV6-6, the J gene TRBJ1-4; TRBD1 matches 7 bases. Here the CDR3 DNA reads TGTGCCAGCAGTTACACAGGGGAGCGGAAACTGTTTTTT. This translates into CASSYTGERKLFF.